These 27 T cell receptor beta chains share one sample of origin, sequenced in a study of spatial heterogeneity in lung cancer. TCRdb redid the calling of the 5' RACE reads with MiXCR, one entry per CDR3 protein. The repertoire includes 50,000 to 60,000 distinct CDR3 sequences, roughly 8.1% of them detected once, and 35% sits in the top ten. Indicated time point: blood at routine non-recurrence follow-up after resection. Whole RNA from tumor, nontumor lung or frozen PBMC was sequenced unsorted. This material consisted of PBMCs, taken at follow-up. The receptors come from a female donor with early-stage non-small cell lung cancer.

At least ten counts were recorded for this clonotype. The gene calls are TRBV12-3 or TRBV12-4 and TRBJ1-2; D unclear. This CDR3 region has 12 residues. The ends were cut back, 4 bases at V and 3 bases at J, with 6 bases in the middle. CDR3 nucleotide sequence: TGTGCCAGCAGTTACCAAGACTATGGCTACACCTTC. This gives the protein CASSYQDYGYTF.

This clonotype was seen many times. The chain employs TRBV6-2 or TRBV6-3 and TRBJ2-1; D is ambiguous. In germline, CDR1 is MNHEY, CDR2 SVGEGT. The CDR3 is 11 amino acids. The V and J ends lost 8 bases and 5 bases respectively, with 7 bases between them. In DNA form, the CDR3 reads TGTGCCAGCGGAGCCCACAATGAGCAGTTCTTC. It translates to CASGAHNEQFF.

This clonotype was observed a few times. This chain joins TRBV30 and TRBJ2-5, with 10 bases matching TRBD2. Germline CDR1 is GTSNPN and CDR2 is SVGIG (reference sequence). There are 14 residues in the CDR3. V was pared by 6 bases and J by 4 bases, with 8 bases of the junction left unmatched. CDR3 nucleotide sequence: TGTGCCTGTAAAAGAGCGGGGGGGCCAGAGACCCAGTACTTC. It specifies CACKRAGGPETQYF. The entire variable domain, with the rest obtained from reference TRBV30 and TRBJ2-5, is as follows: SQTIHQWPATLVQPVGSPLSLECTVEGTSNPNLYWYRQAAGRGLQLLFYSVGIGQISSEVPQNLSASRPQDRQFILSSKKLLLSDSGFYLCACKRAGGPETQYFGPGTRLLVL.

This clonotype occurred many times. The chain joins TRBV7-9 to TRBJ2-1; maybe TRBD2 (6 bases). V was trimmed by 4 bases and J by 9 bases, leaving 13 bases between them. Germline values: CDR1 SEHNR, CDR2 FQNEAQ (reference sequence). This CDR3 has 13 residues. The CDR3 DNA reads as TGTGCCAGCAGCTCCTTTACTAGCACTGAGCAGTTCTTC. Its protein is CASSSFTSTEQFF.

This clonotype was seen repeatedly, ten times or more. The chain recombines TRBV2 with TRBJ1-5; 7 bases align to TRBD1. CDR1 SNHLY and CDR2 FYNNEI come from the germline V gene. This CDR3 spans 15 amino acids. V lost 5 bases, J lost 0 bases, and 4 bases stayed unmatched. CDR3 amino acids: CASSRTGTSNQPQHF. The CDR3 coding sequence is TGTGCCAGCAGTCGGACAGGAACTAGCAATCAGCCCCAGCATTTT.

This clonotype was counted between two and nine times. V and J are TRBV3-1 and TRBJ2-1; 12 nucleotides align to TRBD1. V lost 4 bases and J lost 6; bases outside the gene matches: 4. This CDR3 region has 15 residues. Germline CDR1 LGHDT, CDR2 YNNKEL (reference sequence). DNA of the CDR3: TGTGCCAGCAGCCTTATGGGACAGGGGGCCAATGAGCAGTTCTTC. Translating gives CASSLMGQGANEQFF.

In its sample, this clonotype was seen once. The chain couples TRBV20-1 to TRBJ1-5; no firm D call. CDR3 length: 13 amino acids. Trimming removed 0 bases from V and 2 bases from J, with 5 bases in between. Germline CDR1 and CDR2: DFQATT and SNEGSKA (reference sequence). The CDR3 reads CSARDQGNQPQHF. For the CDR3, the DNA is TGCAGTGCTAGAGACCAGGGCAATCAGCCCCAGCATTTT.

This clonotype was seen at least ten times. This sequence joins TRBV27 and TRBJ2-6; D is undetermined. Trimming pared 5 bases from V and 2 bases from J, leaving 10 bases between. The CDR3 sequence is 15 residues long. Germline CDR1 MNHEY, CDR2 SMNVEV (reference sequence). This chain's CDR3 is CASSPMPAGANVLTF. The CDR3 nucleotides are TGTGCCAGCAGTCCCATGCCAGCTGGGGCCAACGTCCTGACTTTC.

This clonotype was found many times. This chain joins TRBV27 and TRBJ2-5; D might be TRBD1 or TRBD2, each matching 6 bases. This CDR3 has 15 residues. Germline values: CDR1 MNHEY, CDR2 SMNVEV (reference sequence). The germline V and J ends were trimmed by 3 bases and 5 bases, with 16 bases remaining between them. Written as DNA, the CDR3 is TGTGCCAGCAGTTTCAACGGGGGCGTTAGGGAGACCCAGTACTTC. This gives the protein CASSFNGGVRETQYF.

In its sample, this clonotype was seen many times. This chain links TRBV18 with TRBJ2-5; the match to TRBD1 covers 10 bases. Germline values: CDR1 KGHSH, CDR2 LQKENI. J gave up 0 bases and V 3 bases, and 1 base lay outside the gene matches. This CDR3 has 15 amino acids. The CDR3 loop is CASSPGQGNQETQYF. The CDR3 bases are TGTGCCAGCTCACCGGGACAGGGGAACCAAGAGACCCAGTACTTC.

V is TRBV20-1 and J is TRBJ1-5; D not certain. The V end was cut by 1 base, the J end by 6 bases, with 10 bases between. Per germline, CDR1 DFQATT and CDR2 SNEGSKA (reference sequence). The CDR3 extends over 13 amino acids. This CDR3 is CSARGLGSQPQHF. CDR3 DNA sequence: TGCAGTGCTAGAGGCTTGGGGTCTCAGCCCCAGCATTTT.

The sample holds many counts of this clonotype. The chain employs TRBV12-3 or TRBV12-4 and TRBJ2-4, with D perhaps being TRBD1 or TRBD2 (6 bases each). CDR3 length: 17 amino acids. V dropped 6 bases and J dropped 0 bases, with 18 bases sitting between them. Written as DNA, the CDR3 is TGTGCCAGCAGCTCCTTAGGGGGGCCTATAGCCAAAAACATTCAGTACTTC. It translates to CASSSLGGPIAKNIQYF.

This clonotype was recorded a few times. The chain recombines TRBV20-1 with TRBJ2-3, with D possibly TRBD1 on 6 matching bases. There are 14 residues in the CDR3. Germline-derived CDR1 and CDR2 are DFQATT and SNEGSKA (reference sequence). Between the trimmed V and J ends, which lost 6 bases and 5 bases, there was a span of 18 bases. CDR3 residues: CSAQTDRLRDTQYF. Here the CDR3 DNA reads TGCAGTGCCCAAACCGACAGGTTGAGAGATACGCAGTATTTT.

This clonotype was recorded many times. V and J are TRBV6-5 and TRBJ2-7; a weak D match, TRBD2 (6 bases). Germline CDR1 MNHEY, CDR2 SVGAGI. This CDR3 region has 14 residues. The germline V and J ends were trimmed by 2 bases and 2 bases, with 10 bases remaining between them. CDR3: CASSYIRGTYEQYF. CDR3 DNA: TGTGCCAGCAGTTACATTCGGGGGACCTACGAGCAGTACTTC.

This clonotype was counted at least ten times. In nucleotides, the CDR3 is TGCGCCAGCAGCTTATATGTGCTAGCGGGAAATTACGAGCAGTACTTC. Protein sequence: CASSLYVLAGNYEQYF. This chain joins TRBV5-1 and TRBJ2-7, with 9 bases lining up with TRBD2. CDR3 size: 16 residues. Per the germline V gene, CDR1 is SGHRS and CDR2 is YFSETQ. J was trimmed by 4 bases and V by 2 bases; bases with no gene match: 10.

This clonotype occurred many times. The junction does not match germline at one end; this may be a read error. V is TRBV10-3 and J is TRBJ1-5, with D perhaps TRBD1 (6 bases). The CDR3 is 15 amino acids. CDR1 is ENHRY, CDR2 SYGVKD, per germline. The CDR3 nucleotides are TGTGCCATAAGTGAGGGACACTGGACCAATCAGCCCCAGCATTTT. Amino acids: CAISEGHWTNQPQHF.

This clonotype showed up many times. CDR3 sequence (DNA): TGCAGTGCTAGGATAGCGGGGGGCACAGATACGCAGTATTTT. As protein: CSARIAGGTDTQYF. J is TRBJ2-3 and V is TRBV20-1; 9 bases map to TRBD2. Germline assignment: CDR1 DFQATT and CDR2 SNEGSKA (reference sequence). V gave up 3 bases and J gave up 1 base; unmatched junction bases: 2. CDR3 length: 14 residues.

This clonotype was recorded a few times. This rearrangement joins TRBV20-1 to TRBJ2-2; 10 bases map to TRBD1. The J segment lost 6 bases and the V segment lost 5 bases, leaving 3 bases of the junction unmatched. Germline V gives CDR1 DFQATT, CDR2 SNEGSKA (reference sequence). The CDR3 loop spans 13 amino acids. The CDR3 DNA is TGCAGTGCTCGGGACAGGGGTCCCGGGGAGCTGTTTTTT. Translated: CSARDRGPGELFF.

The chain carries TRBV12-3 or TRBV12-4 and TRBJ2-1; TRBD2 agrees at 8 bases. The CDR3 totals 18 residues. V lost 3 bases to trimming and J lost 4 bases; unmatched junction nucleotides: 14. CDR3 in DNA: TGTGCCAGCAGTTTGGACGGACTAGCAGTTGCGCTTTACAATGAGCAGTTCTTC. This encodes CASSLDGLAVALYNEQFF.

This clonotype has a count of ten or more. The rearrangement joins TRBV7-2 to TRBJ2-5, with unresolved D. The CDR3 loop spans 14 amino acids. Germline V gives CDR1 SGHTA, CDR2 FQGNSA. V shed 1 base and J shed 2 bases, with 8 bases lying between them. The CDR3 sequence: CASSLGREQETQYF. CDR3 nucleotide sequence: TGTGCCAGCAGCTTAGGACGCGAGCAAGAGACCCAGTACTTC.

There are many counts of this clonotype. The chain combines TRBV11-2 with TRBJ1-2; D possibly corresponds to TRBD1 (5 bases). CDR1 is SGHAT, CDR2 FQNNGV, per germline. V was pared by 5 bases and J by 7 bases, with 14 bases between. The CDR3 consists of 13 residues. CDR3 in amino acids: CASSEGRTRGYTF. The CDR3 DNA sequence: TGTGCCAGCAGCGAGGGACGGACGCGTGGCTACACCTTC.

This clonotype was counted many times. This CDR3 reads CASSYGDGYTEAFF. The DNA of the CDR3 is TGTGCCAGCAGTTACGGGGACGGGTACACTGAAGCTTTCTTT. The rearrangement joins TRBV6-5 to TRBJ1-1; tentatively, D is TRBD1 (5 bases). The CDR3 loop spans 14 amino acids. Germline V gene data show CDR1 as MNHEY and CDR2 as SVGAGI. The V and J ends lost 2 bases and 3 bases respectively, with 10 bases between them.

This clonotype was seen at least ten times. This CDR3 reads CASKWIDEAFF. The CDR3 region has the DNA TGTGCCAGCAAATGGATAGATGAAGCTTTCTTT. This sequence joins TRBV6-2 or TRBV6-3 and TRBJ1-1, with D hard to call. Germline V gene data show CDR1 as MNHEY and CDR2 as SVGEGT. V gave up 7 bases and J gave up 7 bases, with 10 bases separating them. There are 11 residues in the CDR3.

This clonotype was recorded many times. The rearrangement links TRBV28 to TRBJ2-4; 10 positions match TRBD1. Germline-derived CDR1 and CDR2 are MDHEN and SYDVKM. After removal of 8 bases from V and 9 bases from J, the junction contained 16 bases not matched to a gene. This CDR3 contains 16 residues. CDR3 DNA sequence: TGTGCCAGCCTTTCAACGCCGGGACAGGGGTTCGGCATTCAGTACTTC. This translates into CASLSTPGQGFGIQYF.

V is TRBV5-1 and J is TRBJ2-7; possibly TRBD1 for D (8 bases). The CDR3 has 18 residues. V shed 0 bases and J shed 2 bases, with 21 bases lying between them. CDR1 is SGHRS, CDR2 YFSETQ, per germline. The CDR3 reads CASSLDGVGQGGAYEQYF. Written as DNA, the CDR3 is TGCGCCAGCAGCTTGGATGGAGTAGGACAGGGAGGGGCCTACGAGCAGTACTTC.

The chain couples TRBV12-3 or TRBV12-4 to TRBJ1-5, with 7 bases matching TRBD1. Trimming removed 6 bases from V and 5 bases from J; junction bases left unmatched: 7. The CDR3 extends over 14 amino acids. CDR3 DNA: TGTGCCAGCAGCCCAACAGGGGCTCATCAGCCCCAGCATTTT. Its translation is CASSPTGAHQPQHF.

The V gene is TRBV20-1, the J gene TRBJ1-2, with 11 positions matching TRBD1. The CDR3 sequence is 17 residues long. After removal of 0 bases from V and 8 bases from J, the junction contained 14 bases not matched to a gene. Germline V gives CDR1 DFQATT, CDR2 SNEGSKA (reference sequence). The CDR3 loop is CSARDTPGTGGKGGYTF. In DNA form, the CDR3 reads TGCAGTGCTAGAGATACCCCCGGGACAGGGGGAAAAGGCGGCTACACCTTC.